The 13 T cell receptor beta chains below come from one sample, sequenced in a study of Graves' ophthalmopathy and Graves' hyperthyroidism. Investigators amplified TCR beta CDR3 regions from RNA transcripts. First-round RT-PCR relied on HTBI primers, and a second-round multiplex PCR came next. TCRdb recomputed calls from the multiplex PCR reads with MiXCR, one row per CDR3 protein. Of 660,000 or so distinct CDR3 sequences in the sample, roughly 41% were seen once. The sequenced sample was peripheral blood. These receptor sequences come from an adult man with Graves' ophthalmopathy.

This chain uses TRBV29-1 with TRBJ2-5; tentatively, D is TRBD2 (5 bases). This CDR3 is 12 amino acids long. The ends were cut back, 6 bases at V and 2 bases at J, with 10 bases in the middle. Germline lookup yields CDR1 SQVTM and CDR2 ANQGSEA. This chain's CDR3 is CSVGVRQETQYF. CDR3 sequence (DNA): TGCAGCGTGGGAGTCCGTCAAGAGACCCAGTACTTC.

Concerning this clonotype itself: The limits of the CDR3 on the DNA are not certain, so only TCRdb's listed CDR3 is given. The chain recombines TRBV7-2 with TRBJ1-1; whether TRBD1, the table's D call, matches the DNA was not checked. The CDR3 totals 14 residues, both ends included. Germline V gene data show CDR1 as SGHTA and CDR2 as FQGNSA. The CDR3 here is CASSFVGQGAETFF.

The CDR3 protein is CASSQDPSGRTYEQYF. The DNA for the CDR3 is TGCGCCAGCAGCCAAGATCCCAGCGGGCGGACCTACGAGCAGTACTTC. The chain has TRBV4-3 and TRBJ2-7, with D possibly TRBD2 on 6 matching bases. The CDR3 has 16 amino acids. V was pared by 0 bases and J by 2 bases, with 14 bases between. Germline lookup yields CDR1 LGHNA and CDR2 YSLEER.

This clonotype came up many times. The junction and the germline gene differ at one end; a read error may be behind it. The chain recombines TRBV11-2 with TRBJ1-2, with 8 bases that match TRBD1. Looked up from germline, CDR1 is SGHAT and CDR2 is FQNNGV. The CDR3 consists of 14 residues. CDR3 in DNA: TGTGCCAGCAGAAGGACAGGGTCTAACCATGGCTACACCTTC. Amino acids: CASRRTGSNHGYTF.

About this clonotype: A much larger clone lies a single base off, so this may be a read error. The chain links TRBV7-2 to TRBJ1-1, with D unresolved. V was clipped by 3 bases and J by 0 bases, with 8 bases between them. This CDR3 is 14 amino acids long. Germline values: CDR1 SGHTA, CDR2 FQGNSA. The CDR3 coding sequence is TGTGCCAGCAGCTTGAAGGGCTTGAACACTGAAGCTTTCTTT. Its translation is CASSLKGLNTEAFF.

This clonotype was recorded at least ten times. The chain's CDR3 is CASRPTATNEKLFF. The CDR3 nucleotides are TGTGCCAGCCGACCGACAGCCACTAATGAAAAACTGTTTTTT. The gene calls are TRBV6-5 and TRBJ1-4; perhaps TRBD1 as D (5 bases). V gave up 8 bases and J gave up 2 bases, with 12 bases separating them. CDR1 and CDR2 (germline): MNHEY, SVGAGI. CDR3 length: 14 amino acids.

V and J are TRBV2 and TRBJ2-6; TRBD1 aligns across 12 bases. CDR1 and CDR2 from the germline V gene are SNHLY and FYNNEI. Losses at the gene ends were 6 bases for V and 0 bases for J; bases not matched to a gene: 9. This CDR3 has 19 amino acids. CDR3 coding DNA: TGTGCCAGCAGCGCAGGGACAGGGGGCGGACTCTCTGGGGCCAACGTCCTGACTTTC. Amino acid sequence: CASSAGTGGGLSGANVLTF. The variable domain in full, with the rest retrieved from reference TRBV2 and TRBJ2-6, is EPEVTQTPSHQVTQMGQEVILRCVPISNHLYFYWYRQILGQKVEFLVSFYNNEISEKSEIFDDQFSVERPDGSNFTLKIRSTKLEDSAMYFCASSAGTGGGLSGANVLTFGAGSRLTVL.

This chain uses TRBV13 with TRBJ2-6, with D possibly TRBD1 on 6 matching bases. Germline-derived CDR1 and CDR2 are PRHDT and FYEKMQ (reference sequence). With 6 bases removed from V and 0 bases from J, the gap between germline ends came to 15 bases. The CDR3 runs to 17 residues. For the CDR3, the DNA is TGTGCCAGCAGGGGCCTGGGACATCCCTCTGGGGCCAACGTCCTGACTTTC. This translates into CASRGLGHPSGANVLTF.

This clonotype was found many times. This chain connects TRBV7-2 to TRBJ1-2; 9 nucleotides agree with TRBD1. Losses at the gene ends were 1 base for V and 6 bases for J; bases not matched to a gene: 6. Germline V gene sequence: CDR1 SGHTA, CDR2 FQGNSA. The CDR3 is 15 amino acids. In DNA, the CDR3 is TGTGCCAGCAGCTTAGGGACAGGGGATTATAATGGCTACACCTTC. As protein: CASSLGTGDYNGYTF.

This clonotype was counted at least ten times. The rearrangement joins TRBV4-2 to TRBJ2-7; TRBD2 might be the D (5 bases). Germline V CDR1 and CDR2: LGHNA, YNFKEQ. CDR3 length equals 15 residues. V shed 2 bases and J shed 3 bases, with 14 bases lying between them. The CDR3 loop is CASSQSDGNDYEQYF. In DNA form, the CDR3 reads TGTGCCAGCAGCCAATCGGACGGGAACGACTACGAGCAGTACTTC.

About this clonotype itself: This may arise from a read error, as a much more abundant clone is one base away. DNA for the CDR3: TGTGCCAGCGGGGGGGGGCCTGGAGGGCAGTACTTC. Translation gives CASGGGPGGQYF. This chain joins TRBV9 and TRBJ2-7; a weak D match, TRBD2 (7 bases). The CDR3 length is 12 residues. Germline lookup yields CDR1 SGDLS and CDR2 YYNGEE. V was shortened by 7 bases and J by 9 bases, with 17 bases between the two germline ends.

As regards this clonotype: A much larger clone differs from this one at a single base, so this may be a read error. This sequence joins TRBV12-3 or TRBV12-4 and TRBJ1-2, with D possibly matching TRBD1 (5 bases). The CDR3 length is 14 residues. The CDR3 DNA reads TGTGCCAGCAGTTTGTCCCGTCGGGACTATGGCTTCACCTTC. This gives the protein CASSLSRRDYGFTF.

As for this clonotype: This sequence may be a read error, since a much larger clone differs from it by one base. The V call is TRBV25-1, the J call TRBJ2-7; 9 bases map to TRBD1. Germline V gives CDR1 MGHDK, CDR2 SYGVNS. There are 14 residues in the CDR3. The ends lost 9 bases at V and 2 bases at J; junction bases unmatched: 8. CDR3 bases: TGTGCCAGTCGTCGGACAGGGGTGGCCTACGAGCAGTACTTC. It encodes CASRRTGVAYEQYF.